One and the same sample provided the 22 T cell receptor beta chains below, sequenced in a study of early T cells in non-severe SARS-CoV-2 infection. TCRdb passed the 5' RACE reads through MiXCR, listing each CDR3 protein once. The sample shows tens of thousands of distinct CDR3 sequences, about 4.9% of them seen only once. The specimen was whole blood. All receptors come from an adult who was a healthcare worker with PCR-confirmed SARS-CoV-2 infection or an uninfected control (not recorded which).

The table lists this clonotype with many counts. This chain connects TRBV21-1 to TRBJ1-5; the table assigns TRBD1, which was not confirmed against the DNA. TRBV21-1 is tagged as a pseudogene. The CDR3 spans 16 residues. This CDR3 is CATQTGTLLSNQPQHF. The CDR3 DNA sequence: TGTGCCACACAGACAGGGACCCTACTAAGCAATCAGCCCCAGCATTTT.

Many counts were recorded for this clonotype. The V and J genes are TRBV12-3 or TRBV12-4 and TRBJ1-1, with D unclear. CDR3 length: 16 residues. V was trimmed by 3 bases and J by 0 bases, leaving 14 bases between them. The DNA of the CDR3 is TGTGCCAGCAGTTTGGGCGTGTGGGGAATGAACACTGAAGCTTTCTTT. It yields the protein CASSLGVWGMNTEAFF.

In this sample, this clonotype turned up many times. This chain joins TRBV28 and TRBJ2-7; 9 nucleotides align to TRBD1. CDR1 is MDHEN, CDR2 SYDVKM, per germline. The CDR3 is 16 amino acids. V lost 5 bases to trimming and J lost 4 bases; unmatched junction nucleotides: 12. In nucleotides, the CDR3 is TGTGCCAGCAGTACCCGAAGATTGGACAGGGGTTACGAGCAGTACTTC. Protein: CASSTRRLDRGYEQYF.

This clonotype showed up many times. The J gene is TRBJ2-7, the V gene TRBV10-2, with TRBD2 as a possible D gene (6 bases). The CDR3 runs to 13 residues. CDR1 WSHSY and CDR2 SAAADI come from the germline V gene. V lost 7 bases to trimming and J lost 1 base, with 11 bases between them. The CDR3 region has the DNA TGCGCCAGCACACCCGGGAGTTCCTACGAGCAGTACTTC. Amino acids: CASTPGSSYEQYF.

At least ten counts were recorded for this clonotype. The chain recombines TRBV28 with TRBJ2-1, with D unclear. CDR1 and CDR2 (germline): MDHEN, SYDVKM. The V end lost 2 bases, the J end lost 8 bases, and 16 bases lay between the germline ends. The length of the CDR3 is 15 residues. CDR3 amino acids: CASSLRVERVHEQFF. The DNA for the CDR3 is TGTGCCAGCAGTTTAAGGGTAGAACGGGTCCATGAGCAGTTCTTC. The whole variable domain, remainder taken from reference TRBV28 and TRBJ2-1, is DVKVTQSSRYLVKRTGEKVFLECVQDMDHENMFWYRQDPGLGLRLIYFSYDVKMKEKGDIPEGYSVSREKKERFSLILESASTNQTSMYLCASSLRVERVHEQFFGPGTRLTVL.

This clonotype was counted many times. The rearrangement uses TRBV19 and TRBJ2-5; 12 bases match TRBD2. This CDR3 is 14 amino acids long. The germline CDR1 and CDR2 sequences are LNHDA and SQIVND (reference sequence). Losses at the gene ends were 6 bases for V and 8 bases for J; bases not matched to a gene: 7. CDR3 sequence: CASSETSGGVTQYF. The CDR3 DNA sequence: TGTGCCAGTAGCGAGACTAGCGGGGGAGTAACCCAGTACTTC.

The sample holds a few counts of this clonotype. The rearrangement links TRBV6-5 to TRBJ2-3; 8 bases agree with TRBD2. The CDR3 runs 15 residues. Looked up from germline, CDR1 is MNHEY and CDR2 is SVGAGI. V trimming: 2 bases; J trimming: 1 base; junction bases outside the gene matches: 2. CDR3 residues: CASSYLTSGTDTQYF. The CDR3 region has the DNA TGTGCCAGCAGTTACCTGACTAGCGGCACAGATACGCAGTATTTT.

Many counts were recorded for this clonotype. As DNA, the CDR3 is TGTGCCTGGAGTGTACCGAGAGGTGGGAAAACTGAAGCTTTCTTT. Translation gives CAWSVPRGGKTEAFF. V is TRBV30 and J is TRBJ1-1; D unresolved. CDR3 length equals 15 residues. Germline loops: CDR1 GTSNPN, CDR2 SVGIG (reference sequence). V lost 0 bases and J 5 bases, leaving 16 bases between the germline ends.

This clonotype was counted ten times or more. This chain connects TRBV11-3 to TRBJ2-5; possibly TRBD1 or TRBD2 for D (5 bases each). CDR3 size: 14 residues. Germline lookup yields CDR1 SGHNT and CDR2 YENEEA. V was clipped by 1 base and J by 4 bases, with 10 bases between them. The CDR3 protein is CASSLGDLGETQYF. Written as DNA, the CDR3 is TGTGCCAGCAGCTTAGGGGACCTTGGAGAGACCCAGTACTTC.

This clonotype has ten or more counts. This chain joins TRBV5-1 and TRBJ2-1; D not resolved. This CDR3 region has 12 residues. The V end was cut by 4 bases, the J end by 8 bases, with 10 bases between. The germline V gene has CDR1 SGHRS and CDR2 YFSETQ. The CDR3 nucleotides read TGCGCCAGCAGCCGTTCGGTGGATGAGCAGTTCTTC. This codes for CASSRSVDEQFF.

There are many counts of this clonotype. The V call is TRBV7-9, the J call TRBJ2-1, with 7 bases fitting TRBD1. CDR1 is SEHNR and CDR2 is FQNEAQ in the germline V gene (reference sequence). The V and J ends lost 5 bases and 9 bases, in that order; junction bases with no gene match: 4. CDR3 size: 12 residues. The CDR3, as DNA: TGTGCCAGCAGCCGACAGGGTTCTGAGCAGTTCTTC. Its protein is CASSRQGSEQFF.

This clonotype was counted ten times or more. The chain employs TRBV11-2 and TRBJ2-1; TRBD1 matches at 8 bases. The CDR3 has 15 amino acids. Germline assignment: CDR1 SGHAT and CDR2 FQNNGV. V gave up 0 bases and J gave up 6 bases; unmatched junction bases: 4. CDR3 nucleotide sequence: TGTGCCAGCAGCTTAGACGCGACAGGGGCCAATGAGCAGTTCTTC. It specifies CASSLDATGANEQFF.

This clonotype came up many times. The chain recombines TRBV30 with TRBJ2-1, with 9 bases fitting TRBD2. The germline CDR1 and CDR2 sequences are GTSNPN and SVGIG (reference sequence). The CDR3 totals 16 residues. V shed 0 bases, J shed 0 bases, and the junction held 3 bases outside the gene matches. CDR3 sequence reads: CAWSVAGGASYNEQFF. The CDR3 bases are TGTGCCTGGAGTGTAGCGGGGGGAGCCTCCTACAATGAGCAGTTCTTC.

This clonotype appeared many times. This rearrangement joins TRBV20-1 to TRBJ2-6, with D unresolved. Germline V gene lookup returns CDR1 DFQATT and CDR2 SNEGSKA (reference sequence). Trimming left V 2 bases short and J 4 bases short, with 12 bases between. CDR3 length: 15 residues. As DNA, the CDR3 is TGCAGTGCTAGACCCCCAGGTGCCGGGGCCAACGTCCTGACTTTC. Protein: CSARPPGAGANVLTF.

This clonotype was seen at least ten times. The chain is built from TRBV19 and TRBJ2-7, with 7 bases fitting TRBD1. From germline, CDR1 is LNHDA and CDR2 SQIVND (reference sequence). The trim removed 5 bases at V and 0 bases at J, leaving 4 bases unmatched. CDR3 length: 14 residues. CDR3 bases: TGTGCCAGTAGTCCGTGGACAGGCTCCTACGAGCAGTACTTC. Residues: CASSPWTGSYEQYF. Combining the CDR3 with reference TRBV19 and TRBJ2-7 gives the whole variable domain DGGITQSPKYLFRKEGQNVTLSCEQNLNHDAMYWYRQDPGQGLRLIYYSQIVNDFQKGDIAEGYSVSREKKESFPLTVTSAQKNPTAFYLCASSPWTGSYEQYFGPGTRLTVT.

The chain employs TRBV20-1 and TRBJ1-1, with TRBD1 as a possible D gene (5 bases). Germline CDR1 and CDR2: DFQATT and SNEGSKA (reference sequence). There are 13 residues in the CDR3. The germline V and J ends were trimmed by 2 bases and 2 bases, with 9 bases remaining between them. CDR3 residues: CSARQTANTEAFF. CDR3 in DNA: TGCAGTGCTAGACAGACAGCAAACACTGAAGCTTTCTTT.

The chain joins TRBV29-1 to TRBJ2-5, with D perhaps matching TRBD1 (6 bases). Germline V CDR1 and CDR2: SQVTM, ANQGSEA. The CDR3 runs to 14 residues. V was trimmed by 1 base and J by 7 bases, leaving 16 bases between them. The CDR3 spells CSVEGWTEGLTQYF. The DNA of the CDR3 is TGCAGCGTTGAAGGGTGGACAGAGGGTCTGACCCAGTACTTC. Filled out from reference TRBV29-1 and TRBJ2-5, the complete variable domain reads SAVISQKPSRDICQRGTSLTIQCQVDSQVTMMFWYRQQPGQSLTLIATANQGSEATYESGFVIDKFPISRPNLTFSTLTVSNMSPEDSSIYLCSVEGWTEGLTQYFGPGTRLLVL.

Turning to this clonotype: A read error may be the cause here, since a much bigger clone is one base away. This chain links TRBV7-2 with TRBJ2-3, with 7 bases that match TRBD2. This CDR3 contains 15 residues. The germline CDR1 and CDR2 sequences are SGHTA and FQGNSA. The CDR3 here is CASALRSGITGTQYF. CDR3 nucleotide sequence: TGTGCCAGCGCCCTCCGGAGCGGGATCACAGGTACGCAGTATTTT.

This sequence joins TRBV20-1 and TRBJ2-5; D unclear. Germline V gene data show CDR1 as DFQATT and CDR2 as SNEGSKA (reference sequence). This CDR3 comprises 14 residues. Trimming cost V 4 bases and J 5 bases, with 17 bases left between them. The CDR3 nucleotides are TGCAGTGCTACAAAGACCGACCTATGGGAGACCCAGTACTTC. It specifies CSATKTDLWETQYF.

This clonotype was seen ten or more times. This chain uses TRBV7-8 with TRBJ2-1; no reliable D call. Germline values: CDR1 SGHVS, CDR2 FQNEAQ. Trimming removed 6 bases at V and 9 bases at J, with 12 bases between. The CDR3 extends over 12 amino acids. The DNA of the CDR3 is TGTGCCAGCAGTTTCAGTATCGGTGAGCAGTTCTTC. This encodes CASSFSIGEQFF.

This clonotype was picked up many times. The gene calls are TRBV27 and TRBJ1-1; D is unresolved. The CDR3 spans 15 residues. Germline-derived CDR1 and CDR2 are MNHEY and SMNVEV (reference sequence). V was trimmed by 2 bases and J by 6 bases, leaving 16 bases between them. CDR3 DNA sequence: TGTGCCAGCAGTTTAAGTTTAATTGCCGCCTCTGAAGCTTTCTTT. It specifies CASSLSLIAASEAFF.

This clonotype was seen a few times. This chain joins TRBV19 and TRBJ1-2, with 10 bases that match TRBD1. Germline assignment: CDR1 LNHDA and CDR2 SQIVND (reference sequence). This CDR3 spans 14 amino acids. The junction had 10 bases not matched to a gene; V was cut back by 5 bases and J by 10 bases. The CDR3, as DNA: TGTGCCAGTAGTCCCGCCGGGACAGGGGTGGCCTACACCTTC. This gives the protein CASSPAGTGVAYTF.